This T cell receptor (beta chain) was retrieved from a study of blood T cells in healthy people across ages. Primers used in a second PCR of about 7 to 12 cycles were a sample-barcoded 5' primer and a J-beta primer mix. TCRdb independently ran MiXCR on the 5' RACE reads; one entry per CDR3 protein. The table has roughly 1.4 million distinct CDR3 sequences, 45% to 70% seen once. V dropped 4 bases and J dropped 6; count of bases not matched to a gene: 20. The CDR3 is 20 residues long. This sequence was found in a man younger than 30 in good health. The V and J genes are TRBV12-3 or TRBV12-4 and TRBJ2-3; 12 bases map to TRBD2. Source material: blood. The DNA of the CDR3 is TGTGCCAGCAGTTCTCCCACCCGATCTAGCGGGAGGGCCAAGTTGGATACGCAGTATTTT. Protein sequence: CASSSPTRSSGRAKLDTQYF.